This T cell receptor beta chain was captured by sequencing in a study of cytomegalovirus exposure and HLA in healthy donors. Study-level results: TCR beta sequences reportedly predicted most subjects' HLA-A and HLA-B alleles accurately. Earlier analysis yielded a pattern in which most TCR beta V segments were productive about 87% or about 30% of the time. One cluster of highly shared sequence variants probably arose as a sequencing artifact.

As concerns this clone: Its antigen is currently unknown.

Germline V gene sequence: CDR1 KGHSH, CDR2 LQKENI. After removal of 5 bases from V and 4 bases from J, the junction contained 5 bases not matched to a gene. CDR3 length: 14 amino acids. PCR involved 60 Vbeta and 13 Jbeta primers. Assay used: immunoSEQ multiplex PCR; TCRdb lists only in-frame clones, some missing. There are 150,000 to 200,000 clones in the sample; around three quarters occur only once, and under 4.5% lies in the top ten. The chain joins TRBV18 to TRBJ1-2; 9 bases agree with TRBD1. This receptor was taken from a woman in her twenties or thirties in good health and CMV-seropositive. Sequenced sample: PBMCs. The CDR3 region is CASSNPGQGYGYTF. Here the CDR3 DNA reads TGTGCCAGCTCAAATCCGGGACAGGGCTATGGCTACACCTTC.